Below, one TCR beta chain is given with its context. This clone was seen only a few times. The clone's antigen remains unknown. No clone much larger than this one lies a single base away; base qualities are absent. Each collaborating institution followed its own protocols to collect whole blood in K2EDTA tubes. For TCRbeta analysis, collaborators shipped samples as frozen whole blood, isolated PBMCs, or DNA extracted from either of those sample types. The data stem from a study of blood T cell repertoires in COVID-19 (dated by TCRdb to about 2020). Regarding the research as a whole: Samples from collaborators originated in the United States, Italy and Spain and spanned both the acute and convalescent phases of COVID-19. The material from the prospective study consisted of cDNA or gDNA derived from T cells, B-cell-depleted T cells, or PBMCs. Subjects who had been exposed to COVID-19, were actively infected with it, or had recovered from it provided the deeply sampled blood TCRbeta repertoires that made up the dataset. The repertoires were released in a freely available public database intended as a resource for research on the immune response to SARS-CoV-2. Samples came from the ongoing ImmuneRACE study (first 160 participants) plus 1,254 subjects from 6 global collaborators. The sample metadata nearly always contained a de-identified subject ID, COVID-19 status, age in years and sex. HLA class I and class II types, where available, came from metadata supplied by the sample provider rather than from assay-based typing. What the study reported, not specific to this receptor: The amount of clinical and demographic metadata varied by source and participant and was provided uncurated.

TCRbeta CDR3 regions were amplified from genomic DNA using the immunoSEQ Assay, a bias-controlled multiplex PCR. In the paper's pipeline: The number of nucleated cells in each sample was estimated by amplification of reference gene primers within the assay. Sequence reads were collapsed and filtered to measure the absolute abundance of every unique TCRbeta CDR3 rearrangement. For each sample, productive Simpson clonality was calculated by taking the square root of Simpson's diversity index across productive rearrangements. The clones in this table, taken by TCRdb from immuneACCESS, are in-frame only. Not every clone is retained; where verified, under half of the shortfall comes from an unresolved V gene, and the cause of the rest is unknown. V and J calls and clone size are copied from that table; D and trimming were computed from the DNA. Within this sample are tens of thousands of clones, with roughly 74% of them counted one time only. The leading ten clones occupy around 60% of the sample.

The germline V and J ends show losses of 7 bases and 4 bases respectively, and no gene match explains 10 bases of the junction. The germline V gene specifies MDHEN as CDR1 and SYDVKM as CDR2. Counted from cysteine to phenylalanine, this CDR3 has 17 amino acids. Only the CDR3 DNA is retained, 51 bases long and in frame from the first base. Sequencing input: peripheral blood. The chain is encoded by TRBV28 joined to TRBJ2-5; a stretch of 15 junction bases matches TRBD2. This receptor was identified in an elderly man with acute or convalescent COVID-19. Here is the DNA: TGTGCCAGCACCTCCCTATGGGGACTAGCGGGAGGAGAGACCCAGTACTTC. This translates into CASTSLWGLAGGETQYF.